This T cell receptor beta chain appears in the sequencing data of a study of blood T cell repertoires in COVID-19. CDR3 size: 19 residues. The J segment lost 3 bases and the V segment lost 0 bases, leaving 14 bases of the junction unmatched. Germline V gives CDR1 LGHDT, CDR2 YNNKEL (reference sequence). Method: immunoSEQ multiplex PCR; TCRdb's copy keeps in-frame clones and lacks some. The data show roughly 76,000 clones, around 75% seen once. The chain has TRBV3-1 (or the pseudogene TRBV3-2) and TRBJ2-3, with 8 positions matching TRBD2. This TCR was sampled from a man aged 70 or older with acute or convalescent COVID-19. Sequencing was performed on peripheral blood. CDR3 region: CASSQDEFGLAWGTDTQYF. In DNA, the CDR3 is TGTGCCAGCAGCCAAGATGAGTTTGGACTAGCTTGGGGTACAGATACGCAGTATTTT.